One T cell receptor beta chain is described in this entry. Assay used: immunoSEQ multiplex PCR; TCRdb lists only in-frame clones, some missing. This sample yields some 160,000 clones, of which about 92% are seen a single time; 0.9% belongs to the top ten. These data come from a study of T cell responses to AZD1222 COVID-19 vaccine. Trimming stripped 2 bases from V and 0 bases from J, with 17 bases between. In germline, CDR1 is MNHNS, CDR2 SASEGT. The CDR3 covers 18 residues. This sequence originates from an adult in good health. The chain recombines TRBV6-1 with TRBJ1-5, with D possibly matching TRBD1 (6 bases). Material: peripheral blood, obtained on day 0 of AZD1222 vaccination. This CDR3 is CASSEWGQGAFSNQPQHF. Written as DNA, the CDR3 is TGTGCCAGCAGTGAATGGGGGCAGGGAGCCTTTAGCAATCAGCCCCAGCATTTT.